The 27 T cell receptor beta chains below come from one sample, sequenced in a study of cytomegalovirus exposure and HLA in healthy donors. Amplification used 60 Vbeta primers and 13 Jbeta primers. The assay was immunoSEQ multiplex PCR, and TCRdb's table has in-frame clones only and misses some. This sample has 120,000 or so clones, with approximately 74% found just once. The sequencing sample was made of PBMCs. The receptors were sampled from a man aged 40-50 years in good health and CMV-seropositive.

J is TRBJ1-1 and V is TRBV4-3; D uncertain. The CDR3 length is 14 residues. The germline V gene encodes CDR1 LGHNA and CDR2 YSLEER. V was trimmed by 0 bases and J by 7 bases, leaving 12 bases between them. CDR3 coding DNA: TGCGCCAGCAGCCAAGACTGGGCGGGTTATGAAGCTTTCTTT. Translating it yields CASSQDWAGYEAFF.

The CDR3 DNA sequence: TGTGCCAGCAGCTATCCGGGAGTCAATGAGCAGTTCTTC. As protein: CASSYPGVNEQFF. This chain uses TRBV11-3 with TRBJ2-1; D perhaps matches TRBD2 (6 bases). The CDR3 runs 13 residues. The germline CDR1 and CDR2 sequences are SGHNT and YENEEA. The V end was cut by 4 bases, the J end by 6 bases, with 10 bases between.

This sequence joins TRBV4-2 and TRBJ1-5; D remains unclear. Germline CDR1 LGHNA, CDR2 YNFKEQ. This CDR3 is built from 17 residues. Trimming shortened V by 3 bases and J by 0 bases, and 15 bases separated the two germline ends. The CDR3 sequence is CASSQGGGRDSNQPQHF. In DNA form, the CDR3 reads TGTGCCAGCAGCCAGGGTGGCGGGAGGGATAGCAATCAGCCCCAGCATTTT.

The chain links TRBV28 to TRBJ1-1; D may be TRBD1 (6 bases). Trimming left V 11 bases short and J 4 bases short, with 29 bases between. This CDR3 spans 17 amino acids. Germline-derived CDR1 and CDR2 are MDHEN and SYDVKM. CDR3 region: CALSWFGGAGMSTEAFF. The CDR3 nucleotides read TGTGCCCTCTCGTGGTTTGGGGGGGCGGGAATGAGCACTGAAGCTTTCTTT.

The genes are TRBV19 and TRBJ1-2; 9 nucleotides align to TRBD1. V was clipped by 5 bases and J by 5 bases; unmatched bases: 6. The germline V gene has CDR1 LNHDA and CDR2 SQIVND (reference sequence). The length of the CDR3 is 14 residues. The CDR3 nucleotides read TGTGCCAGTAGTCCCGGGACAGGGCATTATGGCTACACCTTC. Translated, it gives CASSPGTGHYGYTF. Complete variable domain (other parts from reference TRBV19 and TRBJ1-2): DGGITQSPKYLFRKEGQNVTLSCEQNLNHDAMYWYRQDPGQGLRLIYYSQIVNDFQKGDIAEGYSVSREKKESFPLTVTSAQKNPTAFYLCASSPGTGHYGYTFGSGTRLTVV.

The chain has TRBV7-8 and TRBJ2-7; D unresolved. Looked up from germline, CDR1 is SGHVS and CDR2 is FQNEAQ. This CDR3 comprises 14 residues. Trimming stripped 1 base from V and 2 bases from J, with 9 bases between. CDR3 region: CASSLGSVTYEQYF. The CDR3 DNA sequence: TGTGCCAGCAGCTTAGGGTCGGTTACCTACGAGCAGTACTTC.

The CDR3 reads CASSYQGLTGELFF. The CDR3, as DNA: TGTGCCAGCAGTTACCAGGGATTAACCGGGGAGCTGTTTTTT. J is TRBJ2-2 and V is TRBV6-5; TRBD1 might be the D (5 bases). V lost 2 bases and J lost 5, with 9 bases in between. The CDR3 contains 14 residues. Germline V lookup: CDR1 MNHEY, CDR2 SVGAGI.

V usage is TRBV18 and J usage is TRBJ2-3, with D tentatively TRBD2 (7 bases). Germline CDR1 and CDR2: KGHSH and LQKENI. V lost 0 bases and J 2 bases, leaving 12 bases between the germline ends. The CDR3 runs 16 residues. The CDR3, as DNA: TGTGCCAGCTCACCACCGTCGGGGGGCCTCACAGATACGCAGTATTTT. Protein product: CASSPPSGGLTDTQYF.

The chain combines TRBV4-1 with TRBJ2-3, with 10 bases lining up with TRBD2. Germline CDR1 MGHRA, CDR2 YSYEKL. Germline trimming cut 4 bases from V and 2 bases from J; bases unmatched to any gene: 18. The CDR3 has 20 amino acids. The CDR3 nucleotides read TGCGCCAGCAGCCCCCTCCCAGCGGGGGGGCTGGATATATTCACAGATACGCAGTATTTT. This encodes CASSPLPAGGLDIFTDTQYF.

The V gene is TRBV21-1, the J gene TRBJ2-7; TRBD2 was called by the table and not checked on the DNA. TRBV21-1 is tagged as a pseudogene. The CDR3 is made up of 15 amino acids. The CDR3 here is CASRKRGEGTYEQYF. The CDR3 DNA reads as TGTGCCAGCAGAAAAAGGGGGGAGGGTACCTACGAGCAGTACTTC.

J is TRBJ2-3 and V is TRBV4-1, with 11 nucleotides matching TRBD2. V shed 3 bases and J 7 bases; nucleotides not matched to a gene: 3. Germline V CDR1 and CDR2: MGHRA, YSYEKL. CDR3 length equals 14 residues. The DNA of the CDR3 is TGCGCCAGCAGCCATGGACTAGCGGGCTATACGCAGTATTTT. Translating it yields CASSHGLAGYTQYF.

The rearrangement uses TRBV19 and TRBJ1-5, with D perhaps TRBD1 (6 bases). CDR1 is LNHDA, CDR2 SQIVND, per germline (reference sequence). V was shortened by 8 bases and J by 5 bases, with 13 bases between the two germline ends. This CDR3 spans 13 amino acids. The CDR3 nucleotides are TGTGCCAGTGGTAGACAGGAGGATCAGCCCCAGCATTTT. This translates into CASGRQEDQPQHF.

The chain couples TRBV6-6 to TRBJ2-5; D might be TRBD1 (5 bases). The CDR3 is made up of 14 amino acids. V lost 5 bases, J lost 3 bases, and 13 bases lay in between. CDR1 and CDR2 (germline): MNHNY, SVGAGI (reference sequence). The CDR3 here is CASSTDQGKETQYF. As DNA, the CDR3 is TGTGCCAGCAGTACAGATCAGGGAAAAGAGACCCAGTACTTC.

CDR3 protein: CASSHLREGTVNTEAFF. The CDR3 DNA follows: TGTGCCAGCAGCCACTTGAGGGAGGGGACGGTGAACACTGAAGCTTTCTTT. V and J are TRBV14 and TRBJ1-1; tentatively, D is TRBD1 (5 bases). The CDR3 length is 17 residues. Trimming left V 3 bases short and J 0 bases short, with 17 bases between. Per germline, CDR1 SGHDN and CDR2 FVKESK.

This clone was detected a few times. The gene calls are TRBV4-1 and TRBJ2-7, with 7 bases matching TRBD2. Losses at the gene ends were 9 bases for V and 0 bases for J; bases not matched to a gene: 14. The CDR3 runs 16 residues. Germline-derived CDR1 and CDR2 are MGHRA and YSYEKL. CDR3 in amino acids: CASTPGLAVPSYEQYF. The CDR3 bases are TGCGCCAGTACCCCGGGTCTAGCGGTTCCCTCCTACGAGCAGTACTTC.

This chain joins TRBV5-4 and TRBJ2-5; 9 bases map to TRBD2. The J call may be faulty, since TRBJ2-7 better matches the DNA end. Looked up from germline, CDR1 is SGHNT and CDR2 is YYREEE (reference sequence). This CDR3 has 17 amino acids. DNA of the CDR3: TGTGCCAGCAGCTTGGGGGCAGGGCTAGCGGGGACTTACGAGCAGTACTTC. Residues: CASSLGAGLAGTYEQYF.

V and J are TRBV19 and TRBJ1-2, with 7 bases identical to TRBD1. The V gene's germline CDR1 is LNHDA and CDR2 SQIVND (reference sequence). The ends lost 4 bases at V and 2 bases at J; junction bases unmatched: 1. The CDR3 extends over 13 amino acids. CDR3 bases: TGTGCCAGTAGTACGACAGGGAACTATGGCTACACCTTC. This sequence encodes CASSTTGNYGYTF.

This rearrangement joins TRBV5-1 to TRBJ2-7; 10 nucleotides agree with TRBD2. Germline V gene data show CDR1 as SGHRS and CDR2 as YFSETQ. This CDR3 spans 18 amino acids. The V segment lost 0 bases and the J segment 0 bases; nucleotides outside the gene matches: 9. In DNA form, the CDR3 reads TGCGCCAGCAGCTTGGCGGCTAGCGGGGGCCATCCCTCCTACGAGCAGTACTTC. Its protein is CASSLAASGGHPSYEQYF.

The rearrangement links TRBV7-2 to TRBJ2-7; 8 bases agree with TRBD2. J lost 3 bases, V lost 6 bases, and 7 bases had no gene match. CDR1 is SGHTA, CDR2 FQGNSA, per germline. This CDR3 has 14 residues. CDR3 protein: CASSSSGTSYEQYF. CDR3 in DNA: TGTGCCAGCAGTTCCAGCGGGACTAGCTACGAGCAGTACTTC. Full variable domain (missing parts from reference TRBV7-2 and TRBJ2-7): GAGVSQSPSNKVTEKGKDVELRCDPISGHTALYWYRQSLGQGLEFLIYFQGNSAPDKSGLPSDRFSAERTGGSVSTLTIQRTQQEDSAVYLCASSSSGTSYEQYFGPGTRLTVT.

The V gene is TRBV11-2, the J gene TRBJ2-2; 8 bases are shared with TRBD1. V dropped 3 bases and J dropped 6; count of bases not matched to a gene: 6. The germline V gene has CDR1 SGHAT and CDR2 FQNNGV. The CDR3 consists of 15 residues. CDR3 coding DNA: TGTGCCAGCAGCTTCAGGCAGGGGGCAGCCGGGGAGCTGTTTTTT. This encodes CASSFRQGAAGELFF. Filled out from reference TRBV11-2 and TRBJ2-2, the complete variable domain reads EAGVAQSPRYKIIEKRQSVAFWCNPISGHATLYWYQQILGQGPKLLIQFQNNGVVDDSQLPKDRFSAERLKGVDSTLKIQPAKLEDSAVYLCASSFRQGAAGELFFGEGSRLTVL.

The V call is TRBV7-2, the J call TRBJ2-7; 12 positions agree with TRBD2. Germline loops: CDR1 SGHTA, CDR2 FQGNSA. After removal of 3 bases from V and 5 bases from J, the junction contained 8 bases not matched to a gene. This CDR3 region has 16 residues. The chain's CDR3 is CASSFKLAGGLDEQYF. In DNA, the CDR3 is TGTGCCAGCAGCTTCAAGCTAGCGGGAGGGCTGGACGAGCAGTACTTC.

This clone has only a few counts. The V and J genes are TRBV25-1 and TRBJ1-2; possibly TRBD1 for D (5 bases). Deletions cut 6 bases from V and 4 bases from J, with 9 bases between. The V gene's germline CDR1 is MGHDK and CDR2 SYGVNS. The CDR3 sequence is 12 residues long. The CDR3 is CASRGEGYGYTF. The CDR3 DNA is TGTGCCAGCAGGGGGGAGGGCTATGGCTACACCTTC.

The chain couples TRBV28 to TRBJ2-7, with D perhaps TRBD1 (5 bases). This CDR3 is built from 12 residues. V was trimmed by 5 bases and J by 6 bases, leaving 11 bases between them. Germline V gene sequence: CDR1 MDHEN, CDR2 SYDVKM. The CDR3 is CASSPRQFEQYF. The CDR3 DNA reads TGTGCCAGCAGTCCACGACAGTTCGAGCAGTACTTC.

V is TRBV14 and J is TRBJ2-1; D remains ambiguous. CDR3 length: 15 amino acids. Germline V gives CDR1 SGHDN, CDR2 FVKESK. V was pared by 0 bases and J by 7 bases, with 13 bases between. The CDR3 sequence: CASSQDPRPRNEQFF. The CDR3 DNA reads TGTGCCAGCAGCCAAGATCCCAGGCCCCGGAATGAGCAGTTCTTC.

The chain joins TRBV5-4 to TRBJ2-1; D call uncertain. CDR3 length: 13 residues. Trimming took 2 bases from V and 8 from J, leaving 11 bases between them. Germline V gives CDR1 SGHNT, CDR2 YYREEE (reference sequence). CDR3 region: CASSFAQTYEQFF. The CDR3 DNA is TGTGCCAGCAGCTTTGCCCAGACATATGAGCAGTTCTTC.

This clone was detected a few times. The chain uses TRBV6-4 and TRBJ1-5, with 9 bases that match TRBD1. The V gene's germline CDR1 is MRHNA and CDR2 SNTAGT. There are 14 residues in the CDR3. The V and J ends lost 5 bases and 6 bases, in that order; junction bases with no gene match: 5. DNA of the CDR3: TGTGCCAGCAGTAGGACAGGGGAGGGTCAGCCCCAGCATTTT. Its protein is CASSRTGEGQPQHF.

The V call is TRBV19, the J call TRBJ1-4; 9 bases line up with TRBD1. Germline-derived CDR1 and CDR2 are LNHDA and SQIVND (reference sequence). V was pared by 5 bases and J by 7 bases, with 11 bases of the junction left unmatched. CDR3 size: 16 residues. The CDR3: CASSSVTGGPFEKLFF. The CDR3 nucleotides are TGTGCCAGTAGTTCGGTCACAGGGGGCCCTTTTGAAAAACTGTTTTTT.